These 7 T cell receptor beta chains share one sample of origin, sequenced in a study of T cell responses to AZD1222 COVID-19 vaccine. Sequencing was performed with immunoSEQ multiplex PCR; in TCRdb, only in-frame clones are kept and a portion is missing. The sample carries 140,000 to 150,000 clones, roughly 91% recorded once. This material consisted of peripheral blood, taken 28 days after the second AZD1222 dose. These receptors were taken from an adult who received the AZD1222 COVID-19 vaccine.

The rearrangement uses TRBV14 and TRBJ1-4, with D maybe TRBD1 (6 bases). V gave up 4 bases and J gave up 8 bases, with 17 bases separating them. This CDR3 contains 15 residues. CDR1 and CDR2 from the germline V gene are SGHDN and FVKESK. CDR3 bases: TGTGCCAGCAGCCTACGAGGGGGTTGGGAAGAAAAACTGTTTTTT. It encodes CASSLRGGWEEKLFF.

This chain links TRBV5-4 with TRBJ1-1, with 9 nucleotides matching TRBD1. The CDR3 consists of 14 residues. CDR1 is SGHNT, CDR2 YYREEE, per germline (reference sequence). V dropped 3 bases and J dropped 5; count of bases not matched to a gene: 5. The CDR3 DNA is TGTGCCAGCAGCTACGACAGGGGGACTACTGAAGCTTTCTTT. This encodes CASSYDRGTTEAFF.

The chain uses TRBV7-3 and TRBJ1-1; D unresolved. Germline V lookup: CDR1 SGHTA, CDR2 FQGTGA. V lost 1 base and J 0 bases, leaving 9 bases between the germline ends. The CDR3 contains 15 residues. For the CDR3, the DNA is TGTGCCAGCAGCTTAATGACGGCGGTGAACACTGAAGCTTTCTTT. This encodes CASSLMTAVNTEAFF.

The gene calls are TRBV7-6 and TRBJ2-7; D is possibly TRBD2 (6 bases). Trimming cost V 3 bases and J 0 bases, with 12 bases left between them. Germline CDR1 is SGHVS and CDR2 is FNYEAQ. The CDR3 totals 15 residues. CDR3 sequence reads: CASSLEGTPSYEQYF. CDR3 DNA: TGTGCCAGCAGCTTGGAGGGGACCCCCTCCTACGAGCAGTACTTC.

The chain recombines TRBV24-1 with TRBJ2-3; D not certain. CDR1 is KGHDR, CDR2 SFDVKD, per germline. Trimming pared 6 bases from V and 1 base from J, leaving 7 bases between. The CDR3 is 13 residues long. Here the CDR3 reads CATSHEGTDTQYF. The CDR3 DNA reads TGTGCCACCAGTCACGAAGGCACAGATACGCAGTATTTT.

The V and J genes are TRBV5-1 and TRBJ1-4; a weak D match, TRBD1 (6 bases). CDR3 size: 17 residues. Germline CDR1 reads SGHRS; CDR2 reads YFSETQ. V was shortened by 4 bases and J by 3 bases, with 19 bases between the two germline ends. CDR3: CASSPGPTGLPNEKLFF. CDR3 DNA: TGCGCCAGCAGCCCGGGACCTACAGGGCTTCCTAATGAAAAACTGTTTTTT.

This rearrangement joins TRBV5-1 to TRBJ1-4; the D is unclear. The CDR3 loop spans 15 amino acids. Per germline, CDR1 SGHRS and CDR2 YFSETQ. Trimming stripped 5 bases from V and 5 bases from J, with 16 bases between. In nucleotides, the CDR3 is TGCGCCAGCAGGCCTGAAGGAGTGGGAAATGAAAAACTGTTTTTT. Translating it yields CASRPEGVGNEKLFF. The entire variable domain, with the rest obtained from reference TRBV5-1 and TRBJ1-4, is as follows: KAGVTQTPRYLIKTRGQQVTLSCSPISGHRSVSWYQQTPGQGLQFLFEYFSETQRNKGNFPGRFSGRQFSNSRSEMNVSTLELGDSALYLCASRPEGVGNEKLFFGSGTQLSVL.